What follows are 13 T cell receptor beta chains derived from one specimen sequenced in a study of cytomegalovirus exposure and HLA in healthy donors. The PCR was carried out with 60 Vbeta primers and 13 Jbeta primers. TCRdb's copy holds only in-frame clones and misses some; the assay was immunoSEQ multiplex PCR. The sample comprises approximately 130,000 clones, around 76% of which are singletons, and 1.8% rests with the top ten. The sequenced sample was PBMCs. The origin of the receptors is a woman between 45 and 60 years old in good health and CMV-seronegative.

The chain employs TRBV12-5 and TRBJ1-1; 7 nucleotides line up with TRBD1. CDR1 LGHNT and CDR2 FRNRAP come from the germline V gene. V lost 2 bases, J lost 0 bases, and 3 bases stayed unmatched. CDR3 length: 15 amino acids. DNA for the CDR3: TGTGCTAGTGGTTTGTTGACAGGGATGAACACTGAAGCTTTCTTT. Translating gives CASGLLTGMNTEAFF.

The chain employs TRBV7-8 and TRBJ1-4; possibly TRBD1 for D (5 bases). In germline, CDR1 is SGHVS, CDR2 FQNEAQ. The CDR3 has 14 residues. Between the trimmed V and J ends, which lost 8 bases and 4 bases, there was a span of 14 bases. The DNA for the CDR3 is TGTGCCAGCTCCGGGGGTTGGGGTAATGAAAAACTGTTTTTT. It codes for CASSGGWGNEKLFF.

The chain combines TRBV7-8 with TRBJ2-6; D gene unclear. In germline, CDR1 is SGHVS, CDR2 FQNEAQ. The CDR3 extends over 18 amino acids. Trimming stripped 3 bases from V and 4 bases from J, with 19 bases between. CDR3 sequence reads: CASSFIRVPPIGANVLTF. CDR3 DNA: TGTGCCAGCAGCTTTATCCGGGTCCCCCCCATCGGGGCCAACGTCCTGACTTTC.

The chain joins TRBV29-1 to TRBJ1-4; D not certain. Trimming pared 1 base from V and 7 bases from J, leaving 4 bases between. Germline V CDR1 and CDR2: SQVTM, ANQGSEA. The CDR3 consists of 11 residues. The CDR3 DNA reads TGCAGCGTTGAAGTGAGTGAAAAACTGTTTTTT. It is translated as CSVEVSEKLFF.

J is TRBJ1-2 and V is TRBV7-6; 9 bases line up with TRBD1. Per the germline V gene, CDR1 is SGHVS and CDR2 is FNYEAQ. The CDR3 has 13 amino acids. J was trimmed by 6 bases and V by 5 bases; bases with no gene match: 4. The CDR3 here is CASSQQGANGYTF. The CDR3 DNA sequence: TGTGCCAGCAGCCAACAGGGGGCCAATGGCTACACCTTC. Full variable domain (outside the CDR3, taken from reference TRBV7-6 and TRBJ1-2): GAGVSQSPRYKVTKRGQDVALRCDPISGHVSLYWYRQALGQGPEFLTYFNYEAQQDKSGLPNDRFSAERPEGSISTLTIQRTEQRDSAMYRCASSQQGANGYTFGSGTRLTVV.

This rearrangement joins TRBV18 to TRBJ2-7, with 10 bases identical to TRBD1. This CDR3 comprises 15 residues. Trimming cost V 2 bases and J 5 bases; bases outside gene matches: 6. In germline, CDR1 is KGHSH, CDR2 LQKENI. The CDR3 loop reads CASSPYRDRGNEQYF. The CDR3 DNA is TGTGCCAGCTCACCATACAGGGACAGGGGTAACGAGCAGTACTTC.

The chain joins TRBV2 to TRBJ2-3; D remains unclear. CDR1 is SNHLY and CDR2 is FYNNEI in the germline V gene. V was shortened by 6 bases and J by 2 bases, with 15 bases between the two germline ends. The CDR3 has 15 amino acids. Written as DNA, the CDR3 is TGTGCCAGCAGATCCGAGGCCAGTCCCACAGATACGCAGTATTTT. Amino acid sequence: CASRSEASPTDTQYF.

The chain combines TRBV4-2 with TRBJ1-5, with 8 bases identical to TRBD1. The CDR3 sequence is 15 residues long. CDR1 LGHNA and CDR2 YNFKEQ come from the germline V gene. The V gene end was trimmed by 3 bases and the J gene end by 4 bases; junction bases not matched to a gene: 5. The CDR3 DNA follows: TGTGCCAGCAGCCATGGACAGGGAGGGAATCAGCCCCAGCATTTT. Encoded protein: CASSHGQGGNQPQHF.

The chain is built from TRBV28 and TRBJ2-5, with 14 bases identical to TRBD2. Germline V gene sequence: CDR1 MDHEN, CDR2 SYDVKM. This CDR3 spans 16 amino acids. Trimming removed 2 bases from V and 5 bases from J; junction bases left unmatched: 4. The CDR3 DNA follows: TGTGCCAGCAGTTTAAGACTAGCGGGAGGGCGGGAGACCCAGTACTTC. Translation gives CASSLRLAGGRETQYF. The full variable domain, in which reference TRBV28 and TRBJ2-5 provide the parts outside the CDR3, is DVKVTQSSRYLVKRTGEKVFLECVQDMDHENMFWYRQDPGLGLRLIYFSYDVKMKEKGDIPEGYSVSREKKERFSLILESASTNQTSMYLCASSLRLAGGRETQYFGPGTRLLVL.

As to this clone: Other DNA variants within this sample encode the same CDR3. The chain recombines TRBV13 with TRBJ2-4; D may be TRBD1 (5 bases). The CDR3 runs 15 residues. V gave up 2 bases and J gave up 2 bases, with 10 bases separating them. CDR1 is PRHDT and CDR2 is FYEKMQ in the germline V gene (reference sequence). The CDR3 DNA follows: TGTGCCAGCAGCTTAACAACAGGCTCCAAAAACATTCAGTACTTC. It encodes CASSLTTGSKNIQYF.

The chain employs TRBV28 and TRBJ2-7, with a possible D match to TRBD1 (6 bases). Looked up from germline, CDR1 is MDHEN and CDR2 is SYDVKM. The V gene lost 6 bases and the J gene lost 5 bases, with 14 bases spanning the gap. The CDR3 length is 13 residues. The DNA of the CDR3 is TGTGCCAGCAGCCCCCGTACAGGGAACGAGCAGTACTTC. As protein: CASSPRTGNEQYF.

This clone was recorded only once. CDR3 protein: CASSPARYRLAGNLSYNEQFF. Here the CDR3 DNA reads TGTGCCAGCAGCCCTGCTCGGTATAGACTAGCGGGAAATCTATCCTACAATGAGCAGTTCTTC. The chain combines TRBV4-2 with TRBJ2-1; 11 bases fit TRBD2. This CDR3 is built from 21 residues. The V and J ends lost 4 bases and 1 base, in that order; junction bases with no gene match: 18. Germline CDR1 and CDR2: LGHNA and YNFKEQ.

The gene calls are TRBV27 and TRBJ2-3, with TRBD2 identical over 9 bases. In germline, CDR1 is MNHEY, CDR2 SMNVEV (reference sequence). After removal of 4 bases from V and 7 bases from J, the junction contained 9 bases not matched to a gene. CDR3 length: 15 amino acids. The CDR3 here is CASSSGSGRTNTQYF. CDR3 bases: TGTGCCAGCAGTTCTGGCAGCGGGAGGACGAATACGCAGTATTTT.